The 26 T cell receptor beta chains below were found in one sample sequenced in a study of human T cells and chemical hapten exposure. Time point of the sample: patch test 2, 6 weeks after DPC sensitization. Sample treatment: therapeutic diphenylcyclopropenone sensitization with weekly scalp DPC. TCRdb itself ran the RACE reads through MiXCR, one entry per CDR3 protein. The sample shows 73,000 or so distinct CDR3 sequences, approximately 9% of them seen only once. This specimen consisted of whole blood, obtained in connection with sensitization to the hapten diphenylcyclopropenone (DPC). The receptors shown here come from a woman aged 50 to 65 with alopecia areata. Some clones in this sample may be carry-over from other donors' samples.

This clonotype was observed a few times. This CDR3 is CASSERGGNQPQHF. The CDR3 bases are TGTGCCAGCAGTGAACGGGGAGGCAATCAGCCCCAGCATTTT. The gene calls are TRBV2 and TRBJ1-5; no reliable D call. Trimming shortened V by 2 bases and J by 2 bases, and 7 bases separated the two germline ends. The CDR3 is made up of 14 amino acids. Germline loops: CDR1 SNHLY, CDR2 FYNNEI.

The sample holds a few counts of this clonotype. The chain links TRBV5-8 to TRBJ2-3; 11 nucleotides agree with TRBD2. The CDR3 spans 15 residues. The germline V gene has CDR1 SGHTS and CDR2 YDEGEE. With V trimmed by 0 bases and J by 4 bases, 1 base remained unmatched. The CDR3 DNA sequence: TGTGCCAGCAGCTTGGGACTAGCGGGGCCAGATACGCAGTATTTT. Translated: CASSLGLAGPDTQYF.

The chain carries TRBV5-1 and TRBJ1-2, with D tentatively TRBD1 (5 bases). V was cut by 0 bases and J by 0 bases, with 21 bases left in between. The germline gives CDR1 SGHRS, CDR2 YFSETQ. This CDR3 is built from 19 residues. CDR3 in amino acids: CASSLGPPGRLAPNYGYTF. The CDR3 coding sequence is TGCGCCAGCAGCTTGGGACCTCCGGGACGTCTGGCCCCTAACTATGGCTACACCTTC.

This clonotype was observed a handful of times. This chain connects TRBV6-1 to TRBJ1-1, with a possible D match to TRBD1 (6 bases). The V gene lost 0 bases and the J gene lost 4 bases, with 9 bases spanning the gap. The CDR3 spans 14 residues. Per the germline V gene, CDR1 is MNHNS and CDR2 is SASEGT. CDR3 region: CASSEARTVTEAFF. The CDR3 DNA sequence: TGTGCCAGCAGTGAAGCGAGGACAGTCACTGAAGCTTTCTTT.

This rearrangement joins TRBV12-3 or TRBV12-4 to TRBJ1-1, with D possibly TRBD1 on 5 matching bases. Trimming pared 3 bases from V and 4 bases from J, leaving 9 bases between. This CDR3 is 13 amino acids long. CDR3 coding DNA: TGTGCCAGCAGTTTGGGGACGTTCACTGAAGCTTTCTTT. Amino acid sequence: CASSLGTFTEAFF.

This clonotype came up a few times. The gene calls are TRBV9 and TRBJ2-1; D possibly matches TRBD1 or TRBD2 (5 bases each). The CDR3 is 15 amino acids. Between the trimmed V and J ends, which lost 0 bases and 4 bases, there was a span of 11 bases. Germline V gene lookup returns CDR1 SGDLS and CDR2 YYNGEE. CDR3 sequence: CASSVGGATYNEQFF. As DNA, the CDR3 is TGTGCCAGCAGCGTAGGAGGGGCTACGTACAATGAGCAGTTCTTC. Variable domain in full (rest from reference TRBV9 and TRBJ2-1): DSGVTQTPKHLITATGQRVTLRCSPRSGDLSVYWYQQSLDQGLQFLIQYYNGEERAKGNILERFSAQQFPDLHSELNLSSLELGDSALYFCASSVGGATYNEQFFGPGTRLTVL.

This clonotype was observed a handful of times. This chain joins TRBV6-2 or TRBV6-3 and TRBJ2-2; the D call may be TRBD1 or TRBD2 (5 bases each). V was clipped by 4 bases and J by 5 bases, with 14 bases between them. This CDR3 spans 15 amino acids. Germline CDR1 is MNHEY and CDR2 is SVGEGT. The CDR3 protein is CASSFPGRSTGELFF. CDR3 DNA sequence: TGTGCCAGCAGTTTCCCGGGACGTTCGACCGGGGAGCTGTTTTTT.

This clonotype was counted between two and nine times. The chain employs TRBV29-1 and TRBJ1-2; D is unresolved. V was clipped by 3 bases and J by 4 bases, with 9 bases between them. The CDR3 consists of 12 residues. Per the germline V gene, CDR1 is SQVTM and CDR2 is ANQGSEA. DNA for the CDR3: TGCAGCGTTGATAGGCTCGGCTATGGCTACACCTTC. Amino acid sequence: CSVDRLGYGYTF.

The chain is built from TRBV15 and TRBJ2-1, with a possible D match to TRBD1 (6 bases). V lost 2 bases to trimming and J lost 2 bases, with 10 bases between them. Germline V gene lookup returns CDR1 LNHNV and CDR2 YYDKDF (reference sequence). This CDR3 contains 15 residues. The CDR3 region is CATSRSGTTYNEQFF. The CDR3 coding sequence is TGTGCCACCAGCAGATCCGGGACAACCTACAATGAGCAGTTCTTC. Supplemented by reference TRBV15 and TRBJ2-1, the full variable domain reads DAMVIQNPRYQVTQFGKPVTLSCSQTLNHNVMYWYQQKSSQAPKLLFHYYDKDFNNEADTPDNFQSRRPNTSFCFLDIRSPGLGDTAMYLCATSRSGTTYNEQFFGPGTRLTVL.

This chain uses TRBV20-1 with TRBJ1-3, with D perhaps TRBD1 (6 bases). The CDR3 is 15 amino acids. Germline values: CDR1 DFQATT, CDR2 SNEGSKA (reference sequence). V gave up 1 base and J gave up 0 bases, with 10 bases separating them. The CDR3: CSARVQGFSGNTIYF. In DNA, the CDR3 is TGCAGTGCTAGAGTACAGGGCTTCTCTGGAAACACCATATATTTT.

The chain combines TRBV28 with TRBJ2-7; D perhaps matches TRBD1 (5 bases). CDR1 MDHEN and CDR2 SYDVKM come from the germline V gene. The ends were cut back, 6 bases at V and 8 bases at J, with 20 bases in the middle. The CDR3 consists of 14 residues. CDR3 DNA sequence: TGTGCCAGCAGCCGCACAGGTATGAGCCGGCAGCAGTACTTC. This translates into CASSRTGMSRQQYF.

This clonotype was found many times. The chain combines TRBV5-1 with TRBJ1-2; no reliable D call. The CDR3 contains 13 residues. With 5 bases removed from V and 2 bases from J, the gap between germline ends came to 10 bases. Per germline, CDR1 SGHRS and CDR2 YFSETQ. The CDR3 region has the DNA TGCGCCAGCAGGCTGTCGCGGAACTATGGCTACACCTTC. Translating it yields CASRLSRNYGYTF.

A word on this clonotype: This may arise from a read error, as a much more abundant clone is one base away. The chain joins TRBV5-1 to TRBJ1-3, with 8 nucleotides matching TRBD1. The CDR3 is 18 residues long. CDR1 and CDR2 from the germline V gene are SGHRS and YFSETQ. The CDR3 DNA reads as TGCACCAGCAGCCCGGGGACAGGCCGTGCTTTCTCCGGAAACACCATATATTTT. Translation gives CTSSPGTGRAFSGNTIYF.

This rearrangement joins TRBV6-2 or TRBV6-3 to TRBJ1-1; D is possibly TRBD1 (6 bases). V was trimmed by 6 bases and J by 1 base, leaving 9 bases between them. Germline CDR1 reads MNHEY; CDR2 reads SVGEGT. The CDR3 is 13 amino acids. CDR3 amino acids: CASRGQTNTEAFF. CDR3 in DNA: TGTGCCAGCAGGGGACAAACGAACACTGAAGCTTTCTTT.

The V call is TRBV25-1, the J call TRBJ1-4; 9 bases match TRBD1. The CDR3 is 13 amino acids. J lost 7 bases, V lost 9 bases, and 6 bases had no gene match. In germline, CDR1 is MGHDK, CDR2 SYGVNS. DNA of the CDR3: TGTGCCAGTACAGGGGGCGCGTTTGAAAAACTGTTTTTT. Encoded protein: CASTGGAFEKLFF.

For the CDR3, the DNA is TGTGCCACCAGTGCGCCGCCATCTAACTATGGCTACACCTTC. This gives the protein CATSAPPSNYGYTF. The rearrangement joins TRBV24-1 to TRBJ1-2; D not resolved. The CDR3 contains 14 residues. V was pared by 5 bases and J by 0 bases, with 9 bases between. Germline CDR1 and CDR2: KGHDR and SFDVKD.

The J gene is TRBJ1-1, the V gene TRBV12-3 or TRBV12-4; 8 bases are a match to TRBD1. V lost 2 bases to trimming and J lost 5 bases; unmatched junction nucleotides: 10. This CDR3 comprises 16 residues. The CDR3, as DNA: TGTGCCAGCAGTTTAACCCCAGGGGGCGCGAAGACTGAAGCTTTCTTT. Protein product: CASSLTPGGAKTEAFF.

The chain has TRBV12-3 or TRBV12-4 and TRBJ1-1; 7 positions match TRBD1. Trimming cost V 5 bases and J 0 bases; bases outside gene matches: 6. This CDR3 has 15 amino acids. CDR3 residues: CASSPSGTVNTEAFF. In nucleotides, the CDR3 is TGTGCCAGCAGTCCTTCCGGGACAGTGAACACTGAAGCTTTCTTT.

V usage is TRBV9 and J usage is TRBJ1-1, with 8 positions matching TRBD1. Trimming took 3 bases from V and 4 from J; bases not matched to a gene: 5. Germline assignment: CDR1 SGDLS and CDR2 YYNGEE. CDR3 length equals 14 residues. CDR3 region: CASSAGGRGTEAFF. In nucleotides, the CDR3 is TGTGCCAGCAGCGCAGGGGGCCGCGGCACTGAAGCTTTCTTT. Full variable domain (rest looked up from reference TRBV9 and TRBJ1-1): DSGVTQTPKHLITATGQRVTLRCSPRSGDLSVYWYQQSLDQGLQFLIQYYNGEERAKGNILERFSAQQFPDLHSELNLSSLELGDSALYFCASSAGGRGTEAFFGQGTRLTVV.

This clonotype was detected a few times. The CDR3 region is CSVGGNTGETQYF. DNA for the CDR3: TGCAGTGTTGGAGGGAACACAGGGGAGACCCAGTACTTC. The V and J genes are TRBV20-1 and TRBJ2-5; D tentatively fits TRBD1 or TRBD2 (6 bases each). Trimming took off 7 bases at V and 5 bases at J, with 17 bases between the two ends. The CDR3 covers 13 residues. The germline V gene has CDR1 DFQATT and CDR2 SNEGSKA (reference sequence).

There are a few counts of this clonotype. The rearrangement joins TRBV7-2 to TRBJ2-5; D could derive from TRBD1 or TRBD2 (7 bases each). The germline V gene has CDR1 SGHTA and CDR2 FQGNSA. Trimming stripped 5 bases from V and 3 bases from J, with 16 bases between. CDR3 size: 15 residues. The chain's CDR3 is CASSRGGGGEETQYF. CDR3 DNA: TGTGCCAGCAGCAGAGGGGGCGGGGGTGAAGAGACCCAGTACTTC.

This clonotype was observed a handful of times. The chain carries TRBV7-2 and TRBJ2-5; D might be TRBD1 (6 bases). V lost 4 bases and J lost 4, with 10 bases in between. Germline CDR1 is SGHTA and CDR2 is FQGNSA. The CDR3 contains 13 residues. CDR3 coding DNA: TGTGCCAGCAGCTCGCCGACAGGAGAGACCCAGTACTTC. It yields the protein CASSSPTGETQYF.

In its sample, this clonotype was seen a few times. V and J are TRBV20-1 and TRBJ1-2; possibly TRBD1 for D (5 bases). Trimming took off 1 base at V and 3 bases at J, with 9 bases between the two ends. The germline V gene has CDR1 DFQATT and CDR2 SNEGSKA (reference sequence). The CDR3 runs to 13 residues. The chain's CDR3 is CSARVGVDYGYTF. CDR3 DNA: TGCAGTGCTAGAGTAGGGGTCGACTATGGCTACACCTTC.

The rearrangement joins TRBV10-3 to TRBJ2-1; 9 bases fit TRBD1. Germline CDR1 and CDR2: ENHRY and SYGVKD. With V trimmed by 7 bases and J by 3 bases, 7 bases remained unmatched. The CDR3 length is 15 residues. The CDR3 loop is CAITPGDRDYNEQFF. CDR3 DNA: TGTGCCATCACCCCAGGGGACAGGGACTACAATGAGCAGTTCTTC.

This clonotype was seen more than once but under ten times. V is TRBV6-2 or TRBV6-3 and J is TRBJ2-7; 9 bases are a match to TRBD2. CDR3 size: 15 residues. Germline CDR1 reads MNHEY; CDR2 reads SVGEGT. The junction had 10 bases not matched to a gene; V was cut back by 7 bases and J by 3 bases. The CDR3 here is CASTETGTSYYEQYF. DNA for the CDR3: TGTGCCAGCACCGAAACCGGGACTAGCTACTACGAGCAGTACTTC.

In this sample, this clonotype turned up many times. J is TRBJ2-7 and V is TRBV21-1; the D call in the table, TRBD1, was not verified against the DNA. TRBV21-1 is deemed a pseudogene. This CDR3 has 13 amino acids. The CDR3 spells CAIPGQVCVEQYF. CDR3 nucleotide sequence: TGTGCCATCCCGGGACAGGTTTGTGTTGAGCAGTACTTC.